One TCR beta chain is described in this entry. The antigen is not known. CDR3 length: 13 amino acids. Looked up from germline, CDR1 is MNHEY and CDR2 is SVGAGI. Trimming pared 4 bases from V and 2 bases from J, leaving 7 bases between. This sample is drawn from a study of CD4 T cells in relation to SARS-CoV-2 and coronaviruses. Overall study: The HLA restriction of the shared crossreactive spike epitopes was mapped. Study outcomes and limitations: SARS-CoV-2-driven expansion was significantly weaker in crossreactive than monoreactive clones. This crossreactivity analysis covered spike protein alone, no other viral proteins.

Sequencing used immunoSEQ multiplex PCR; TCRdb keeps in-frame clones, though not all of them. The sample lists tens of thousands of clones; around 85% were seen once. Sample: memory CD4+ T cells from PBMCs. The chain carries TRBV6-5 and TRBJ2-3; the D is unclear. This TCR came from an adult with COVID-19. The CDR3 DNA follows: TGTGCCAGCAGTTCAAGGAACACAGATACGCAGTATTTT. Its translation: CASSSRNTDTQYF.